These 5 T cell receptor beta chains share one sample of origin, sequenced in a study of OX40 agonist ivuxolimab in advanced cancers. This table comes from immunoSEQ multiplex PCR, and its TCRdb copy is limited to in-frame clones, with some not included. The sample has over 80,000 clones, roughly nine tenths seen once. Sequenced material: CD4+ or CD8+ T cells sorted from blood, taken in a trial of the OX40 agonist ivuxolimab. These receptors all come from an adult with an advanced solid tumor such as melanoma, head and neck, liver or kidney cancer.

The sample holds a few counts of this clone. The chain has TRBV11-1 and TRBJ2-3, with D possibly being TRBD2 (6 bases). This CDR3 comprises 14 residues. V was trimmed by 1 base and J by 14 bases, leaving 19 bases between them. Germline-derived CDR1 and CDR2 are SGHAT and FQDESV (reference sequence). The CDR3: CASSLDTTSPKPYF. The CDR3 bases are TGTGCCAGCAGCTTAGATACCACTAGCCCTAAACCGTATTTT. The full variable domain, in which reference TRBV11-1 and TRBJ2-3 provide the parts outside the CDR3, is EAEVAQSPRYKITEKSQAVAFWCDPISGHATLYWYRQILGQGPELLVQFQDESVVDDSQLPKDRFSAERLKGVDSTLKIQPAELGDSAMYLCASSLDTTSPKPYFGPGTRLTVL.

In nucleotides, the CDR3 is TGTGCCAGCAGCTTAGGTGGACCCAATGAGCAGTTCTTC. It is translated as CASSLGGPNEQFF. V and J are TRBV7-6 and TRBJ2-1; no clear D. Trimming left V 1 base short and J 6 bases short, with 7 bases between. The CDR3 contains 13 residues. Germline-derived CDR1 and CDR2 are SGHVS and FNYEAQ. The full variable domain, with the rest looked up from reference TRBV7-6 and TRBJ2-1, is GAGVSQSPRYKVTKRGQDVALRCDPISGHVSLYWYRQALGQGPEFLTYFNYEAQQDKSGLPNDRFSAERPEGSISTLTIQRTEQRDSAMYRCASSLGGPNEQFFGPGTRLTVL.

The chain couples TRBV5-1 to TRBJ2-1, with D possibly being TRBD1 (7 bases). The CDR3 runs to 15 residues. Germline-derived CDR1 and CDR2 are SGHRS and YFSETQ. V dropped 0 bases and J dropped 4 bases, with 11 bases sitting between them. The DNA for the CDR3 is TGCGCCAGCAGCTTGGCCCAGGGGGGTTACAATGAGCAGTTCTTC. Protein sequence: CASSLAQGGYNEQFF.

The V call is TRBV11-3, the J call TRBJ2-1, with D perhaps matching TRBD2 (5 bases). Germline CDR1 and CDR2: SGHNT and YENEEA. This CDR3 comprises 12 residues. Trimming pared 7 bases from V and 3 bases from J, leaving 7 bases between. This CDR3 reads CASKDFYNEQFF. The CDR3 DNA sequence: TGTGCCAGCAAGGACTTCTACAATGAGCAGTTCTTC.

This clone came up once. The genes are TRBV18 and TRBJ1-1; D ambiguous. The V end lost 3 bases, the J end lost 1 base, and 18 bases lay between the germline ends. Germline values: CDR1 KGHSH, CDR2 LQKENI. The CDR3 runs to 17 residues. The CDR3 region is CASSPFGGRPGNTEAFF. The CDR3 DNA sequence: TGTGCCAGCTCACCTTTTGGCGGGCGTCCAGGGAACACTGAAGCTTTCTTT. Complete variable domain (other parts from reference TRBV18 and TRBJ1-1): NAGVMQNPRHLVRRRGQEARLRCSPMKGHSHVYWYRQLPEEGLKFMVYLQKENIIDESGMPKERFSAEFPKEGPSILRIQQVVRGDSAAYFCASSPFGGRPGNTEAFFGQGTRLTVV.